What follows is one TCR beta chain and its context. Its antigen is unidentified. Germline V CDR1 and CDR2: SGHRS, YFSETQ. The CDR3 is 15 amino acids. The V end lost 0 bases, the J end lost 9 bases, and 16 bases lay between the germline ends. The data were taken from a study of cytomegalovirus exposure and HLA in healthy donors. About the study: Falling in the Caucasian-associated ancestry cluster were about four fifths of some 400 genotyped donors. Findings of the study overall: 16,951 TCR beta sequences were associated with HLA alleles at 0.05 false discovery rate in a later analysis. According to the study, roughly 160 TCR beta chains were cytomegalovirus-associated.

Nominally healthy donors provided the samples, though records likely missed some immune exposures. PCR used 60 Vbeta primers and 13 Jbeta primers. The protocol was immunoSEQ multiplex PCR, while the TCRdb copy is restricted to in-frame clones and leaves out a portion. The profile shows 100,000 to 150,000 clones, 76% of them singletons. Sequenced input: PBMCs. This TCR was recovered from a man aged 45-60 years in good health and CMV-seronegative. The rearrangement uses TRBV5-1 and TRBJ2-1; D ambiguous. CDR3: CASSLGPAGSSEQFF. CDR3 nucleotide sequence: TGCGCCAGCAGCTTGGGGCCGGCAGGCTCGAGTGAGCAGTTCTTC.